This TCR beta chain comes out of a study of beta chain features in type 1 diabetes. Background on the study: There were approximately 100 million sorted cells examined across all samples. Study results and caveats: There was a moderate but significant shortening of TCRB CDR3s in all four CD4+ subsets of Type 1 diabetes patients.

CD45RO/CCR7/CD25/CD127/CD95/CD27 separated CD4+ naive, central memory, regulatory and stem cell-like memory cells by sorting. As every portion of the isolated RNA was reverse transcribed, the sequencing read expressed TCRB transcripts. Profiling relied on immunoSEQ multiplex PCR, and the TCRdb table lists in-frame clones only, not all of them. The sample records 400,000 or so clones, around 12% being singletons. This CDR3 is built from 14 residues. V lost 0 bases and J 2 bases, leaving 8 bases between the germline ends. Germline V gene lookup returns CDR1 LGHNA and CDR2 YSLEER. This clone was picked up a small number of times. Antigen: not known.

Sequencing was done on a sample of naive CD4+ T cells from blood. The chain joins TRBV4-3 to TRBJ2-7; D remains ambiguous. The receptor's source is a woman between 18 and 29 years old with type 1 diabetes. CDR3 amino acids: CASSQDSLAYEQYF. CDR3 sequence (DNA): TGCGCCAGCAGCCAAGATAGTCTAGCCTACGAGCAGTACTTC.